These T cell receptor beta chains were read from a single sample in a study of blood T cell repertoires in COVID-19. Libraries were prepared by immunoSEQ multiplex PCR; TCRdb keeps only in-frame clonotypes and omits some of them. The sample gives some 220,000 clones, about 88% of which show up once; around 2.7% is in the top ten. Input material: PBMCs or T cells enriched from blood (not recorded which). The source is a woman in her twenties or thirties who had recovered from COVID-19. CDR3s include the opening cysteine and the closing phenylalanine or tryptophan. D genes are given only for firm matches. Clone size is shown for a subset of rows, as once, few, many or a class of expanded clone.

j_call clone_size v_call d_call cdr3_aa cdr3_nt
TRBJ1-2 NA TRBV4-2 TRBD1 CASSPPGTAPTYGYTF TGTGCCAGCAGCCCGCCCGGGACAGCTCCTACCTATGGCTACACCTTC
TRBJ2-2 NA TRBV11-2 TRBD1 CASSQFGQGGELFF TGTGCCAGCAGTCAATTCGGACAGGGCGGGGAGCTGTTTTTT
TRBJ2-2 NA TRBV11-3 TRBD2 CASSLGGGHVTGELFF TGTGCCAGCAGCCTCGGGGGGGGACATGTCACCGGGGAGCTGTTTTTT
TRBJ2-1 NA TRBV5-1 TRBD1 CASSPTTSGTGARNEQFF TGCGCCAGCAGCCCAACAACCTCCGGGACAGGGGCCCGCAATGAGCAGTTCTTC
TRBJ1-5 NA TRBV7-8 NA CASSPTITGVESNQPQHF TGTGCCAGCAGCCCAACGATAACGGGTGTGGAGAGCAATCAGCCCCAGCATTTT
TRBJ2-5 NA TRBV15 NA CATSPRGWQETQYF TGTGCCACCAGCCCCCGGGGGTGGCAAGAGACCCAGTACTTC
TRBJ1-3 NA TRBV7-9 NA CASSFGAGPGNTIYF TGTGCCAGCAGCTTTGGTGCGGGTCCAGGAAACACCATATATTTT
TRBJ1-2 NA TRBV25-1 NA CASSEWAGEGYTF TGTGCCAGCAGTGAATGGGCAGGGGAGGGCTACACCTTC
TRBJ1-5 once TRBV3-1/TRBV3-2 TRBD1 CASSQTGGDQPQHF TGTGCCAGCAGCCAGACAGGGGGCGATCAGCCCCAGCATTTT
TRBJ2-2 NA TRBV10-3 TRBD1 CAISESNRQGSFAGELFF TGTGCCATCAGTGAGTCGAATCGACAGGGATCTTTTGCCGGGGAGCTGTTTTTT
TRBJ1-4 NA TRBV5-4 NA CASSRRGGNEKLFF TGTGCCAGCAGCCGACGAGGTGGAAATGAAAAACTGTTTTTT
TRBJ2-2 few TRBV9 NA CASSVARPGNTGELFF TGTGCCAGCAGCGTAGCAAGGCCAGGGAACACCGGGGAGCTGTTTTTT
TRBJ1-2 NA TRBV19 NA CASRGDNYGYTF TGTGCCAGTAGGGGCGATAACTATGGCTACACCTTC
TRBJ2-2 NA TRBV4-3 TRBD2 CASSRGLAGSTGELFF TGCGCCAGCAGCCGGGGACTAGCGGGGAGCACCGGGGAGCTGTTTTTT
TRBJ2-3 NA TRBV19 TRBD2 CASSTYTSGAVTDTQYF TGTGCCAGTAGCACATATACTAGCGGCGCGGTGACAGATACGCAGTATTTT
TRBJ2-5 NA TRBV5-4 NA CASSLGPRGQETQYF TGTGCCAGCAGCTTGGGCCCTAGGGGCCAAGAGACCCAGTACTTC
TRBJ2-7 few TRBV5-5 TRBD1 CASSFRDRAYEQYF TGTGCCAGCAGCTTTCGGGACAGGGCCTACGAGCAGTACTTC
TRBJ1-1 NA TRBV18 TRBD1 CASSPSPKTGTGAEAFF TGTGCCAGCTCACCATCACCCAAAACCGGGACAGGGGCTGAAGCTTTCTTT
TRBJ1-1 NA TRBV29-1 TRBD1 CSAPTGFSAEAFF TGCAGCGCCCCGACAGGGTTTTCTGCTGAAGCTTTCTTT
TRBJ2-3 NA TRBV4-1 TRBD1 CASSQLGTGNTDTQYF TGCGCCAGCAGCCAACTGGGGACAGGGAATACAGATACGCAGTATTTT
TRBJ1-2 NA TRBV9 TRBD1 CASSTRTGTTSNYGYTF TGTGCCAGCAGCACCCGGACAGGGACGACTTCGAACTATGGCTACACCTTC
TRBJ1-1 NA TRBV12-3/TRBV12-4 NA CASTRGTEAFF TGTGCCAGCACCCGGGGCACTGAAGCTTTCTTT
TRBJ1-5 NA TRBV3-1/TRBV3-2 NA CASSQDSTGSQPQHF TGTGCCAGCAGCCAAGATAGCACAGGTAGCCAGCCCCAGCATTTT
TRBJ1-1 NA TRBV3-1/TRBV3-2 NA CASSPLRLSGAFF TGTGCCAGCAGCCCCTTGAGGCTAAGTGGAGCTTTCTTT
TRBJ1-4 NA TRBV7-9 NA CASSLRQLPEKLFF TGTGCCAGCAGCTTGCGACAGCTTCCCGAAAAACTGTTTTTT
TRBJ1-1 NA TRBV9 NA CASSVGVSAFEAFF TGTGCCAGCAGCGTAGGAGTTAGTGCTTTTGAAGCTTTCTTT
TRBJ2-7 few TRBV6-1 TRBD2 CASSEEASGGYEQYF TGTGCCAGCAGTGAAGAAGCTAGCGGGGGCTACGAGCAGTACTTC
TRBJ1-1 once TRBV5-1 NA CASSPLGGMNTEAFF TGCGCCAGCAGTCCATTGGGGGGGATGAACACTGAAGCTTTCTTT
TRBJ2-7 NA TRBV4-3 NA CASSQSGDYEQYF TGCGCCAGCAGCCAATCCGGGGACTACGAGCAGTACTTC
TRBJ1-2 NA TRBV19 NA CASTSEAESGRGYTF TGTGCCAGTACTTCTGAAGCGGAGAGCGGTCGGGGCTACACCTTC
TRBJ1-5 NA TRBV10-3 TRBD1 CAIRADRGDQPQHF TGTGCCATCAGGGCTGACAGGGGCGATCAGCCCCAGCATTTT
TRBJ2-5 once TRBV5-1 TRBD1 CASSFGQGGETQYF TGCGCCAGCAGCTTCGGACAGGGCGGGGAGACCCAGTACTTC
TRBJ1-3 NA TRBV7-6 NA CASSSLTGLSGNTIYF TGTGCCAGCAGCTCACTGACAGGCCTCTCTGGAAACACCATATATTTT